The sequence of this T cell receptor beta chain was determined in a study of cytomegalovirus exposure and HLA in healthy donors. The PCR employed 60 Vbeta primers together with 13 Jbeta primers. The assay was immunoSEQ multiplex PCR, and TCRdb's table has in-frame clones only and misses some. The sample table sets out about 35,000 clones. Healthy bone marrow donors formed the donor group. The CDR3 runs 14 residues. The V segment lost 2 bases and the J segment 5 bases; nucleotides outside the gene matches: 3. CDR1 and CDR2 from the germline V gene are SGHRS and YFSETQ. The sequencing sample was made of PBMCs. This clonotype was obtained from a man aged 40-49 years in good health and CMV-seronegative. This rearrangement joins TRBV5-1 to TRBJ2-1; 8 nucleotides align to TRBD2. DNA for the CDR3: TGCGCCAGCAGCTTTAGCGGGGTTAACAATGAGCAGTTCTTC. Its translation is CASSFSGVNNEQFF.